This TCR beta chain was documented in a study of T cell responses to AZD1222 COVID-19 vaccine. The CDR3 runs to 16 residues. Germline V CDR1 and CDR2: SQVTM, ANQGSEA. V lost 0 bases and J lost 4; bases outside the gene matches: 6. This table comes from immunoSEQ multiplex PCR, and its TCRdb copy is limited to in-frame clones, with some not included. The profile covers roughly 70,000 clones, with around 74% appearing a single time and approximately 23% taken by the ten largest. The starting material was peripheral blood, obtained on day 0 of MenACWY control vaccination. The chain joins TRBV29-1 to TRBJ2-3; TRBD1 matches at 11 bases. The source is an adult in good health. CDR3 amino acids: CSVEDRDRGSPDTQYF. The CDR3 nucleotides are TGCAGCGTTGAAGATCGGGACAGGGGGTCCCCAGATACGCAGTATTTT.